The 27 T cell receptor beta chains below were found in one sample sequenced in a study of cytomegalovirus exposure and HLA in healthy donors. Use of 60 Vbeta and 13 Jbeta primers characterized the PCR. Here immunoSEQ multiplex PCR was the method, and the copy in TCRdb shows in-frame clones only, minus some. The sample lists roughly 180,000 clones; around 80% were seen once. Source material: PBMCs. The receptors here all came from a woman aged 25 to 39 in good health and CMV-seropositive.

V is TRBV5-4 and J is TRBJ2-3, with TRBD2 as a possible D gene (6 bases). Deletions cut 4 bases from V and 0 bases from J, with 15 bases between. This CDR3 contains 16 residues. Looked up from germline, CDR1 is SGHNT and CDR2 is YYREEE (reference sequence). CDR3 sequence: CASSAPLAASTDTQYF. CDR3 coding DNA: TGTGCCAGCAGCGCCCCACTAGCCGCTAGCACAGATACGCAGTATTTT. The whole variable domain, remainder taken from reference TRBV5-4 and TRBJ2-3, is ETGVTQSPTHLIKTRGQQVTLRCSSQSGHNTVSWYQQALGQGPQFIFQYYREEENGRGNFPPRFSGLQFPNYSSELNVNALELDDSALYLCASSAPLAASTDTQYFGPGTRLTVL.

V is TRBV14 and J is TRBJ2-5, with D hard to call. The CDR3 is made up of 15 amino acids. Per the germline V gene, CDR1 is SGHDN and CDR2 is FVKESK. Trimming cost V 0 bases and J 6 bases, with 14 bases left between them. Here the CDR3 reads CASSQDAGSRKTQYF. In nucleotides, the CDR3 is TGTGCCAGCAGCCAAGATGCAGGTTCAAGAAAGACCCAGTACTTC.

The gene calls are TRBV5-1 and TRBJ2-6; 10 positions match TRBD1. V lost 7 bases and J lost 4; bases outside the gene matches: 8. The CDR3 extends over 16 amino acids. Germline loops: CDR1 SGHRS, CDR2 YFSETQ. In DNA form, the CDR3 reads TGCGCCAGCGTAGGGACAGGGGTATACGGGGCCAACGTCCTGACTTTC. As protein: CASVGTGVYGANVLTF.

The V gene is TRBV21-1, the J gene TRBJ2-3; TRBD2, the table's D call, was not compared with the DNA. TRBV21-1 is a pseudogene locus. The CDR3 contains 18 residues. DNA for the CDR3: TGTGCCAGCAGCCTCCGACTAGCGGGGGGGCGGGACACAGATACGCAGTATTTT. This translates into CASSLRLAGGRDTDTQYF.

The CDR3 DNA reads as TGTGCCAGCAGCCCACGACAGGGTTCCTACAATGAGCAGTTCTTC. It specifies CASSPRQGSYNEQFF. The J gene is TRBJ2-1, the V gene TRBV9; TRBD1 aligns across 7 bases. Germline V CDR1 and CDR2: SGDLS, YYNGEE. The V segment lost 4 bases and the J segment 1 base; nucleotides outside the gene matches: 5. This CDR3 is built from 15 residues.

The chain recombines TRBV29-1 with TRBJ2-5; TRBD2 matches at 8 bases. The CDR3 consists of 15 residues. V shed 2 bases and J 4 bases; nucleotides not matched to a gene: 9. The germline gives CDR1 SQVTM, CDR2 ANQGSEA. This chain's CDR3 is CSVETTGGWGETQYF. CDR3 in DNA: TGCAGCGTTGAAACCACGGGGGGGTGGGGAGAGACCCAGTACTTC.

This clone was detected a few times. The rearrangement uses TRBV5-1 and TRBJ2-3, with 9 nucleotides matching TRBD1. The germline V gene encodes CDR1 SGHRS and CDR2 YFSETQ. V shed 4 bases and J 2 bases; nucleotides not matched to a gene: 8. The CDR3 runs to 16 residues. The CDR3 coding sequence is TGCGCCAGCAGCGACCCGGGACAGGGTTTCACAGATACGCAGTATTTT. This codes for CASSDPGQGFTDTQYF.

The table lists this clone with a few counts. The gene calls are TRBV2 and TRBJ2-2; TRBD1 is a possible D gene (6 bases). CDR3 length equals 15 residues. Between the trimmed V and J ends, which lost 8 bases and 8 bases, there was a span of 21 bases. Germline CDR1 SNHLY, CDR2 FYNNEI. The CDR3 spells CASSTRTVALGELFF. The CDR3 DNA reads as TGTGCCAGCTCGACAAGGACAGTCGCCTTAGGGGAGCTGTTTTTT. The whole variable domain, remainder taken from reference TRBV2 and TRBJ2-2, is EPEVTQTPSHQVTQMGQEVILRCVPISNHLYFYWYRQILGQKVEFLVSFYNNEISEKSEIFDDQFSVERPDGSNFTLKIRSTKLEDSAMYFCASSTRTVALGELFFGEGSRLTVL.

V usage is TRBV6-1 and J usage is TRBJ2-1; TRBD1 might be the D (7 bases). V dropped 2 bases and J dropped 7 bases, with 18 bases sitting between them. Germline lookup yields CDR1 MNHNS and CDR2 SASEGT. The length of the CDR3 is 16 residues. The CDR3 is CASSETASGGGNEQFF. CDR3 DNA: TGTGCCAGCAGTGAAACAGCGTCAGGGGGAGGTAATGAGCAGTTCTTC.

This chain joins TRBV10-1 and TRBJ2-5, with unresolved D. Matching the DNA end better, TRBJ2-7 makes the J call doubtful. Germline V gene sequence: CDR1 WNHNN, CDR2 SYGVQD (reference sequence). The CDR3 loop spans 13 amino acids. The CDR3 region is CASSETYLSEQYF. The CDR3 DNA reads as TGCGCCAGCAGTGAGACTTACCTCTCCGAGCAGTACTTC.

This clone came up a few times. This chain uses TRBV28 with TRBJ1-1; TRBD1 is a possible D gene (5 bases). The CDR3 length is 13 residues. Trimming left V 6 bases short and J 4 bases short, with 12 bases between. Germline CDR1 reads MDHEN; CDR2 reads SYDVKM. In DNA form, the CDR3 reads TGTGCCAGCAGCCGCCCAGGGCCCACTGAAGCTTTCTTT. Translated: CASSRPGPTEAFF.

This clone has a handful of counts. The V and J genes are TRBV19 and TRBJ1-6; 9 bases are a match to TRBD1. Germline CDR1 and CDR2: LNHDA and SQIVND (reference sequence). Losses at the gene ends were 10 bases for V and 0 bases for J; bases not matched to a gene: 4. The CDR3 sequence is 15 residues long. Written as DNA, the CDR3 is TGTGCCACAGAGGACAGGGGCTCCTATAATTCACCCCTCCACTTT. Translated: CATEDRGSYNSPLHF.

This clone was observed a single time. The V call is TRBV30, the J call TRBJ1-4, with D hard to call. Germline V gene data show CDR1 as GTSNPN and CDR2 as SVGIG (reference sequence). This CDR3 has 12 residues. V gave up 4 bases and J gave up 8 bases, with 11 bases separating them. CDR3 sequence: CAWTPAREKLFF. In nucleotides, the CDR3 is TGTGCCTGGACCCCGGCGAGGGAAAAACTGTTTTTT.

On this clone: The same CDR3 is also encoded by other DNA sequences in this sample. This chain joins TRBV2 and TRBJ1-5; 8 nucleotides agree with TRBD1. This CDR3 has 13 amino acids. V gave up 7 bases and J gave up 7 bases; unmatched junction bases: 6. The germline gives CDR1 SNHLY, CDR2 FYNNEI. DNA for the CDR3: TGTGCCAGCAATGGACAGGGTGGCCAGCCCCAGCATTTT. It encodes CASNGQGGQPQHF.

The chain links TRBV2 to TRBJ1-4; maybe TRBD1 (6 bases). Germline CDR1 SNHLY, CDR2 FYNNEI. The CDR3 length is 16 residues. V was clipped by 2 bases and J by 7 bases, with 17 bases between them. The CDR3 sequence: CASSERKARGIEKLFF. DNA of the CDR3: TGTGCCAGCAGTGAAAGAAAGGCCAGGGGCATTGAAAAACTGTTTTTT.

V usage is TRBV5-1 and J usage is TRBJ1-2; D may be TRBD1 (5 bases). Looked up from germline, CDR1 is SGHRS and CDR2 is YFSETQ. The V and J ends lost 6 bases and 10 bases respectively, with 19 bases between them. CDR3 length: 13 amino acids. The CDR3 sequence: CASTPGEGVVYTF. In nucleotides, the CDR3 is TGCGCCAGCACCCCGGGGGAGGGTGTTGTCTACACCTTC.

This sequence joins TRBV4-3 and TRBJ1-1, with 8 bases that match TRBD1. V gave up 0 bases and J gave up 3 bases; unmatched junction bases: 9. Germline CDR1 and CDR2: LGHNA and YSLEER. The CDR3 runs to 17 residues. CDR3 sequence reads: CASSQDWQGARDTEAFF. The DNA of the CDR3 is TGCGCCAGCAGCCAAGACTGGCAGGGGGCTCGGGACACTGAAGCTTTCTTT.

The chain recombines TRBV5-1 with TRBJ2-7, with 10 bases identical to TRBD2. CDR1 SGHRS and CDR2 YFSETQ come from the germline V gene. Unmatched junction bases numbered 7, after V lost 5 bases and J lost 2 bases. The CDR3 has 15 amino acids. The CDR3 region is CASRQLAGGTYEQYF. The CDR3 DNA reads TGCGCCAGCAGACAATTAGCGGGGGGAACCTACGAGCAGTACTTC.

The chain carries TRBV29-1 and TRBJ2-1; a weak D match, TRBD1 (6 bases). This CDR3 has 16 amino acids. V lost 1 base, J lost 0 bases, and 13 bases lay in between. Germline V CDR1 and CDR2: SQVTM, ANQGSEA. The DNA of the CDR3 is TGCAGCGTTGAAGGGGCCAGCAGGGGCTCCTACAATGAGCAGTTCTTC. This gives the protein CSVEGASRGSYNEQFF.

This clone was detected only once. The chain joins TRBV2 to TRBJ2-1; the match to TRBD2 covers 12 bases. This CDR3 region has 14 residues. Germline V gene sequence: CDR1 SNHLY, CDR2 FYNNEI. J was trimmed by 8 bases and V by 4 bases; bases with no gene match: 3. CDR3 region: CASSAGLAGDEQFF. The CDR3, as DNA: TGTGCCAGCAGTGCGGGACTAGCGGGCGATGAGCAGTTCTTC.

This clone was observed a handful of times. The V and J genes are TRBV15 and TRBJ1-2; possible D gene TRBD1, 6 bases. Germline values: CDR1 LNHNV, CDR2 YYDKDF (reference sequence). This CDR3 comprises 18 residues. Trimming stripped 0 bases from V and 2 bases from J, with 19 bases between. The CDR3 loop reads CATSRDRTSGTLNYGYTF. The CDR3 DNA reads as TGTGCCACCAGCAGAGATCGGACCTCGGGGACACTGAACTATGGCTACACCTTC.

This clone was observed a handful of times. This chain joins TRBV29-1 and TRBJ1-1; D is possibly TRBD1 (5 bases). There are 14 residues in the CDR3. CDR1 and CDR2 (germline): SQVTM, ANQGSEA. The V and J ends lost 6 bases and 7 bases respectively, with 21 bases between them. DNA for the CDR3: TGCAGCGTCCGGGGGGGAGGTGGGGGTGATGAAGCTTTCTTT. It codes for CSVRGGGGGDEAFF.

The chain combines TRBV4-3 with TRBJ1-2; 10 nucleotides line up with TRBD1. The CDR3 consists of 15 residues. CDR1 and CDR2 from the germline V gene are LGHNA and YSLEER. V was clipped by 2 bases and J by 3 bases; unmatched bases: 3. The CDR3 region is CASSQLTGGDYGYTF. The DNA of the CDR3 is TGCGCCAGCAGCCAATTGACAGGGGGCGACTATGGCTACACCTTC.

DNA of the CDR3: TGCGCCAGCAGCCAAGGGGGCAGGGCCTCTGAGCAGTACTTC. Translating gives CASSQGGRASEQYF. The chain combines TRBV4-3 with TRBJ2-7; D is possibly TRBD1 (5 bases). Germline loops: CDR1 LGHNA, CDR2 YSLEER. This CDR3 is 14 amino acids long. V was trimmed by 1 base and J by 7 bases, leaving 14 bases between them.

The V and J genes are TRBV18 and TRBJ2-1, with D perhaps matching TRBD2 (5 bases). The CDR3 loop spans 14 amino acids. Between the trimmed V and J ends, which lost 2 bases and 6 bases, there was a span of 11 bases. Per germline, CDR1 KGHSH and CDR2 LQKENI. CDR3 in amino acids: CASSPILEGNEQFF. CDR3 coding DNA: TGTGCCAGCTCACCAATCTTAGAGGGCAATGAGCAGTTCTTC.

The V call is TRBV7-9, the J call TRBJ1-5; possible D gene TRBD1, 6 bases. Trimming removed 5 bases from V and 6 bases from J, with 14 bases in between. The CDR3 covers 14 residues. Per the germline V gene, CDR1 is SEHNR and CDR2 is FQNEAQ (reference sequence). CDR3 protein: CASSTTGNSQPQHF. In nucleotides, the CDR3 is TGTGCCAGCAGCACCACAGGGAATAGTCAGCCCCAGCATTTT.

V usage is TRBV6-5 and J usage is TRBJ2-3; D is unresolved. The germline V gene has CDR1 MNHEY and CDR2 SVGAGI. CDR3 length: 12 amino acids. Trimming stripped 4 bases from V and 3 bases from J, with 5 bases between. The DNA for the CDR3 is TGTGCCAGCAGTTCCGGGACAGATACGCAGTATTTT. As protein: CASSSGTDTQYF.